This TCR beta chain is from a study of spatial heterogeneity in lung cancer. Whole-study context: Within tumor regions, the number of TCR transcripts tracked closely with a T cell module score obtained from matched bulk RNA-seq.

This clonotype was observed a handful of times. The antigen is undetermined. Germline V CDR1 and CDR2: ENHRY, SYGVKD. V lost 6 bases, J lost 4 bases, and 5 bases stayed unmatched. This CDR3 is 15 amino acids long. Via MiXCR, TCRdb re-called the 5' RACE reads, giving one row per CDR3 protein. Of several thousand distinct CDR3 sequences listed, 16% are singletons. Study-wide points: In tumors, expanded intratumoral alpha and beta TCR counts tracked mutation counts. Among tumor T cells, estimated coverage was around 6.8% for alpha chains and roughly 13% for beta chains.

As for time point: sample taken at primary tumor resection. The donor population consisted of approximately 68 patients with untreated, early-stage non-small cell lung cancer. Extraction of whole RNA from tumor, nontumor lung or frozen PBMC preceded unsorted sequencing. This chain connects TRBV10-3 to TRBJ2-2, with 10 bases lining up with TRBD2. The source of this sequence is a male donor with early-stage non-small cell lung cancer. The material was lung tumor tissue, obtained at surgery. CDR3 sequence reads: CAISSSGSPTGELFF. In nucleotides, the CDR3 is TGTGCCATCAGCTCTAGCGGGAGTCCCACCGGGGAGCTGTTTTTT.